This T cell receptor beta chain was identified in a study of CD8+CD57+ T cells in acquired aplastic anemia. Study background: The study obtained an average of around 3.1 ug of DNA from sorted CD4+ and CD8+ cells. Regarding the study as a whole: A set of more than 25 CD8+ CDR3 sequences was shared between patients and controls, and these sequences appeared highly expressed in patients.

In the case of this clonotype: What it binds is not known.

The V and J ends lost 5 bases and 9 bases, in that order; junction bases with no gene match: 6. This CDR3 region has 14 residues. Per the germline V gene, CDR1 is MNHEY and CDR2 is SVGEGT. The study profiled TCR beta VDJ and CDR3 using genomic DNA as template. TCRdb reprocessed the reads via MiXCR and lists one record per CDR3 protein. Counted here are over 150,000 distinct CDR3 sequences, nearly 65% occurring once; the ten biggest clones make up approximately 46%. Individuals selected for sequencing had exhibited CD8+CD57+ cell expansion on flow cytometry. Acquired aplastic anemia of severe grade affected all patients. Patients were treatment-naive when blood was sampled.

This chain links TRBV6-2 or TRBV6-3 with TRBJ2-1; TRBD1 agrees at 11 bases. The specimen sequenced was sorted CD4+, CD8+, or CD8+CD57+ T cells (not recorded which) from PBMCs. This sequence originates from a human donor with aplastic anemia. This chain's CDR3 is CASSPGQGAGEQFF. The CDR3 DNA reads TGTGCCAGCAGTCCTGGACAGGGGGCAGGTGAGCAGTTCTTC.